The 18 T cell receptor beta chains presented below share a single source sample, sequenced in a study of blood T cells in healthy people across ages. PCR was performed a second time for about 7 to 11 cycles using a sample-barcoded 5' primer and a J-beta primer mix. In TCRdb, the 5' RACE reads were re-called with MiXCR into one record per CDR3 protein. The table shows 1.5 million to 1.8 million distinct CDR3 sequences, with about 42% occurring only once. Sequencing was carried out using blood. These receptors all come from a woman between 18 and 30 years old in good health.

This clonotype was observed a few times. The gene calls are TRBV7-2 and TRBJ1-3, with D possibly being TRBD1 (5 bases). V lost 1 base, J lost 1 base, and 17 bases lay in between. The CDR3 has 18 residues. CDR1 SGHTA and CDR2 FQGNSA come from the germline V gene. The CDR3 is CASSLGLGTLLSGNTIYF. The CDR3 nucleotides are TGTGCCAGCAGCTTAGGACTGGGGACGCTCCTGTCTGGAAACACCATATATTTT. Full variable domain (outside the CDR3, taken from reference TRBV7-2 and TRBJ1-3): GAGVSQSPSNKVTEKGKDVELRCDPISGHTALYWYRQSLGQGLEFLIYFQGNSAPDKSGLPSDRFSAERTGGSVSTLTIQRTQQEDSAVYLCASSLGLGTLLSGNTIYFGEGSWLTVV.

This clonotype was detected only a few times. The chain recombines TRBV15 with TRBJ2-6; 7 bases fit TRBD1. CDR3 length: 18 residues. The V gene's germline CDR1 is LNHNV and CDR2 YYDKDF (reference sequence). V gave up 0 bases and J gave up 1 base; unmatched junction bases: 6. The CDR3 is CATSRDWTGSSGANVLTF. The CDR3 nucleotides read TGTGCCACCAGCAGAGATTGGACAGGCTCTTCTGGGGCCAACGTCCTGACTTTC.

The genes are TRBV10-3 and TRBJ2-1; 8 nucleotides agree with TRBD2. V lost 0 bases to trimming and J lost 8 bases; unmatched junction nucleotides: 6. The CDR3 is 15 amino acids. Germline CDR1 ENHRY, CDR2 SYGVKD. CDR3 DNA: TGTGCCATCAGTGAGTCGAATTCGCGGGGGGATGAGCAGTTCTTC. It specifies CAISESNSRGDEQFF.

This CDR3 reads CSAMRGGYTF. As DNA, the CDR3 is TGCAGTGCTATGAGGGGTGGCTACACCTTC. This chain uses TRBV20-1 with TRBJ1-2; TRBD1 might be the D (5 bases). V shed 4 bases and J shed 7 bases, with 7 bases lying between them. The CDR3 length is 10 residues. Looked up from germline, CDR1 is DFQATT and CDR2 is SNEGSKA (reference sequence).

V gene TRBV4-1 combines with J gene TRBJ1-1, with unresolved D. The V and J ends lost 0 bases and 2 bases respectively, with 10 bases between them. This CDR3 spans 15 amino acids. Germline V gene sequence: CDR1 MGHRA, CDR2 YSYEKL. In nucleotides, the CDR3 is TGCGCCAGCAGCCAAGATTGGCCCGTTAACACTGAAGCTTTCTTT. Its protein product is CASSQDWPVNTEAFF.

The rearrangement joins TRBV27 to TRBJ1-6, with D perhaps matching TRBD1 (5 bases). Germline-derived CDR1 and CDR2 are MNHEY and SMNVEV (reference sequence). V was pared by 6 bases and J by 4 bases, with 16 bases between. This CDR3 has 16 residues. The chain's CDR3 is CASRGGREGYNSPLHF. The CDR3 DNA reads TGTGCCAGCAGGGGAGGGAGGGAGGGGTATAATTCACCCCTCCACTTT.

This sequence joins TRBV20-1 and TRBJ2-1; D is ambiguous. This CDR3 is 16 amino acids long. V was pared by 4 bases and J by 8 bases, with 24 bases between. Germline CDR1 is DFQATT and CDR2 is SNEGSKA (reference sequence). In DNA, the CDR3 is TGCAGTGCTATCAGCGCGACACATTTTTTTGGGCATGAGCAGTTCTTC. Its translation is CSAISATHFFGHEQFF.

This clonotype was seen a few times. The chain joins TRBV10-1 to TRBJ2-3; D uncertain. This CDR3 has 15 amino acids. Trimming cost V 4 bases and J 2 bases, with 13 bases left between them. Germline V gives CDR1 WNHNN, CDR2 SYGVQD (reference sequence). This CDR3 is CASSGVRGFTDTQYF. Written as DNA, the CDR3 is TGCGCCAGCAGTGGGGTCCGCGGCTTCACAGATACGCAGTATTTT.

This clonotype was seen only once. V gene TRBV18 combines with J gene TRBJ2-1, with a weak D call TRBD1 (5 bases). The tail of the sequence fits TRBJ2-7 better, so the J call may be wrong. Germline V lookup: CDR1 KGHSH, CDR2 LQKENI. The CDR3 consists of 16 residues. CDR3 sequence reads: CASSPPGHRSYNEQYF. CDR3 nucleotides: TGTGCCAGCTCACCACCGGGGCATAGATCCTACAATGAGCAGTACTTC.

This clonotype has only a few counts. J is TRBJ1-2 and V is TRBV15; D is perhaps TRBD1 (5 bases). The CDR3 length is 14 residues. Germline values: CDR1 LNHNV, CDR2 YYDKDF (reference sequence). Trimming removed 5 bases at V and 3 bases at J, with 13 bases between. The CDR3 sequence is CATSGEDTYYGYTF. The CDR3 DNA sequence: TGTGCCACCAGCGGGGAGGACACTTACTATGGCTACACCTTC.

With respect to this clonotype: One end of the junction does not line up with germline, which may come from a read error. The V call is TRBV12-3 or TRBV12-4, the J call TRBJ1-5, with TRBD1 matching 9 bases. The CDR3 consists of 14 residues. The CDR3 region is CASKSTGGAQPQHF. CDR3 in DNA: TGTGCCAGCAAATCTACAGGGGGCGCGCAGCCACAGCATTTT.

The CDR3 reads CASRDPGQGGTNEKLFF. As DNA, the CDR3 is TGTGCCAGCCGAGATCCGGGACAGGGGGGAACTAATGAAAAACTGTTTTTT. This rearrangement joins TRBV25-1 to TRBJ1-4; 11 bases match TRBD1. The germline V gene has CDR1 MGHDK and CDR2 SYGVNS. The CDR3 spans 17 residues. V trimming: 8 bases; J trimming: 1 base; junction bases outside the gene matches: 9.

The chain uses TRBV7-9 and TRBJ1-2; D is ambiguous. Trimming pared 4 bases from V and 0 bases from J, leaving 12 bases between. Germline V gives CDR1 SEHNR, CDR2 FQNEAQ (reference sequence). The CDR3 covers 15 residues. The CDR3 protein is CASSSGEKSNYGYTF. The CDR3 region has the DNA TGTGCCAGCAGCTCCGGAGAGAAATCTAACTATGGCTACACCTTC.

The rearrangement joins TRBV19 to TRBJ1-1; no reliable D call. The CDR3 covers 14 residues. V lost 3 bases to trimming and J lost 0 bases, with 8 bases between them. CDR1 LNHDA and CDR2 SQIVND come from the germline V gene (reference sequence). This CDR3 reads CASSITSVNTEAFF. The CDR3 nucleotides are TGTGCCAGTAGTATTACGTCGGTGAACACTGAAGCTTTCTTT.

The CDR3 DNA is TGTGCCAGCAGCGCCGACAGGGGCTTGGGGGAAAAACTGTTTTTT. Its translation is CASSADRGLGEKLFF. This chain connects TRBV14 to TRBJ1-4; TRBD1 matches at 8 bases. The V segment lost 5 bases and the J segment 8 bases; nucleotides outside the gene matches: 10. From germline, CDR1 is SGHDN and CDR2 FVKESK. The CDR3 is 15 amino acids.

The V and J genes are TRBV24-1 and TRBJ2-1, with 7 bases identical to TRBD2. Germline trimming cut 2 bases from V and 1 base from J; bases unmatched to any gene: 4. Germline CDR1 reads KGHDR; CDR2 reads SFDVKD. This CDR3 has 16 residues. The CDR3 spells CATSDSRRGSYNEQFF. CDR3 bases: TGTGCCACCAGTGATTCACGGCGGGGGTCCTACAATGAGCAGTTCTTC.

This chain joins TRBV7-2 and TRBJ2-7, with D hard to call. CDR1 is SGHTA and CDR2 is FQGNSA in the germline V gene. Between the trimmed V and J ends, which lost 1 base and 6 bases, there was a span of 16 bases. The CDR3 consists of 15 residues. CDR3 nucleotides: TGTGCCAGCAGCTTAGGGACGGGCCACGTTTTCGAGCAGTACTTC. It codes for CASSLGTGHVFEQYF.

This clonotype was seen more than once but under ten times. This rearrangement joins TRBV9 to TRBJ1-6; 8 nucleotides line up with TRBD1. J was trimmed by 8 bases and V by 3 bases; bases with no gene match: 10. This CDR3 spans 16 amino acids. Germline CDR1 reads SGDLS; CDR2 reads YYNGEE. In DNA, the CDR3 is TGTGCCAGCAGCGCCTTGGACAGGGTTGTTGATTCACCCCTCCACTTT. Protein sequence: CASSALDRVVDSPLHF.